The clone carrying this TCR beta chain came up many times. The target antigen is unknown. The sample originates from a study of T cell responses to AZD1222 COVID-19 vaccine. Study-wide findings and caveats: Targeting of unmutated variant regions was reportedly seen in nearly half of spike-specific TCRs. Just a handful of AZD1222 recipients tested seropositive at baseline.

Germline-derived CDR1 and CDR2 are SNHLY and FYNNEI. Trimming at V came to 6 bases and at J to 0 bases, leaving 4 bases not matched to a gene. This CDR3 contains 15 residues. The data were produced by immunoSEQ multiplex PCR, yet TCRdb's version contains in-frame clones alone and is incomplete. This table has about 110,000 clones, approximately 90% appearing once. The material was peripheral blood, obtained 28 days after the second AZD1222 dose. The TCR sequence derives from an adult who received the AZD1222 COVID-19 vaccine. The chain combines TRBV2 with TRBJ1-3, with 8 bases fitting TRBD1. In DNA form, the CDR3 reads TGTGCCAGCAGGACAGGGGTTTTCTCTGGAAACACCATATATTTT. This sequence encodes CASRTGVFSGNTIYF.